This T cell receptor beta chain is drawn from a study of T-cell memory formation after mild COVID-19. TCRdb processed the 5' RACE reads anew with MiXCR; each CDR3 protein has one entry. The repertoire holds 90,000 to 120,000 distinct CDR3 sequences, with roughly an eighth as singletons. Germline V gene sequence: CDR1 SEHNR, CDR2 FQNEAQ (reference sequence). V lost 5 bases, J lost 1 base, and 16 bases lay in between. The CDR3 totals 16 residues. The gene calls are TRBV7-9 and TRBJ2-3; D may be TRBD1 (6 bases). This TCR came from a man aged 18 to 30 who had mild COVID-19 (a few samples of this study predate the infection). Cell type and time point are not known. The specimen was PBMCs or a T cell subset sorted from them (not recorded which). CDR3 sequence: CASSNRTAYGTDTQYF. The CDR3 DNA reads TGTGCCAGCAGCAATCGGACAGCCTACGGCACAGATACGCAGTATTTT.